The rows below give T cell receptor beta chains drawn from one sample of a study of cytomegalovirus exposure and HLA in healthy donors. The assay was immunoSEQ multiplex PCR, and TCRdb's table has in-frame clones only and misses some. The table has 65,000 to 90,000 clones, approximately 75% seen once. Sequencing was done on a sample of PBMCs. These TCRs come from a man between 60 and 70 years old in good health and CMV-seronegative. Both conserved end residues are part of each CDR3. D genes are given only for firm matches. Not all rows give a size; the values are once, few, many and, for expanded clones, a class.

clone_size d_call j_call v_call cdr3_aa cdr3_nt
- TRBD1 TRBJ2-6 TRBV10-3 CAISSGTGDHRGANVLTF TGTGCCATCAGCTCCGGGACAGGGGATCACCGTGGGGCCAACGTCCTGACTTTC
- - TRBJ1-2 TRBV7-9 CASSLNREGYTF TGTGCCAGCAGCCTCAACAGGGAAGGCTACACCTTC
- - TRBJ1-6 TRBV6-5 CASSPARSYNSPLHF TGTGCCAGCAGCCCCGCCAGATCGTATAATTCACCCCTCCACTTT
- - TRBJ1-1 TRBV5-6 CASRGRRLSGGEAFF TGTGCCTCGAGGGGGAGAAGGCTTAGTGGAGGAGAAGCTTTCTTT
few TRBD2 TRBJ2-5 TRBV5-1 CASSLAGGPSLRETQYF TGCGCCAGCAGCTTAGCGGGGGGCCCTTCCTTACGAGAGACCCAGTACTTC
- - TRBJ1-1 TRBV21-1 CASSKTVLANEAFF TGTGCCAGCAGCAAGACAGTACTCGCTAATGAAGCTTTCTTT
- TRBD2 TRBJ2-7 TRBV27 CASSLVLAGSYEQYF TGTGCCAGCAGTTTAGTGTTAGCGGGGTCCTACGAGCAGTACTTC
- TRBD2 TRBJ2-7 TRBV5-1 CASSAAGGVYEQYF TGCGCCAGCAGCGCCGCGGGGGGGGTCTACGAGCAGTACTTC
- TRBD1 TRBJ1-4 TRBV5-1 CASSLDRGGHEKLFF TGCGCCAGCAGCTTGGACAGGGGAGGACATGAAAAACTGTTTTTT
- - TRBJ1-1 TRBV7-6 CASSRGGVGTEAFF TGTGCCAGCAGCCGGGGGGGGGTGGGCACTGAAGCTTTCTTT
- TRBD2 TRBJ2-1 TRBV10-3 CAISEGAGGRGEQFF TGTGCCATCAGTGAAGGGGCGGGGGGGCGTGGCGAGCAGTTCTTC
- - TRBJ2-1 TRBV19 CASSIWQEASEQFF TGTGCCAGTAGTATCTGGCAGGAGGCTAGTGAGCAGTTCTTC
- - TRBJ1-6 TRBV5-1 CASSLLTGSSYNSPLHF TGCGCCAGCAGCTTGTTAACTGGGAGCTCCTATAATTCACCCCTCCACTTT
- - TRBJ2-5 TRBV7-8 CASSLLRETQYF TGTGCCAGCAGCCTCCTTCGTGAGACCCAGTACTTC
- - TRBJ1-1 TRBV11-2 CASSWGGDTEAFF TGTGCCAGCAGCTGGGGAGGTGACACTGAAGCTTTCTTT
- TRBD1 TRBJ2-7 TRBV30 CAWSVTGAGTGGYEQYF TGTGCCTGGAGTGTGACTGGGGCCGGGACAGGGGGCTACGAGCAGTACTTC
- - TRBJ2-1 TRBV19 CASSIGSGSYNEQFF TGTGCCAGTAGTATTGGCTCGGGGTCCTACAATGAGCAGTTCTTC
- - TRBJ2-5 TRBV5-6 CASSTEGQLKETQYF TGTGCCAGCAGCACTGAGGGCCAGTTAAAAGAGACCCAGTACTTC
- TRBD1 TRBJ1-6 TRBV5-5 CASLETGGSPLHF TGTGCCAGCCTTGAGACAGGGGGATCACCCCTCCACTTT
- - TRBJ2-3 TRBV5-1 CASSLSVPTDTQYF TGCGCCAGCAGCCTAAGCGTTCCGACAGATACGCAGTATTTT
- - TRBJ1-2 TRBV18 CASSERGASEYGYTF TGTGCCAGCTCAGAACGGGGAGCTTCAGAGTATGGCTACACCTTC
- TRBD2 TRBJ2-3 TRBV7-3 CASSPRLAGGSTDTQYF TGTGCCAGCAGCCCTAGACTAGCGGGGGGGTCCACAGATACGCAGTATTTT
few - TRBJ1-5 TRBV6-1 CASSETGVGQPQHF TGTGCCAGCAGTGAAACAGGCGTGGGTCAGCCCCAGCATTTT
- - TRBJ2-7 TRBV9 CASSVDISSYEQYF TGTGCCAGCAGCGTGGACATTAGCTCCTACGAGCAGTACTTC
- TRBD1 TRBJ2-5 TRBV7-3 CASSPEGQGIRTQYF TGTGCCAGCAGCCCCGAGGGACAGGGGATACGGACCCAGTACTTC
few TRBD1 TRBJ1-5 TRBV6-1 CASTGGQEGQPQHF TGTGCCAGCACAGGGGGACAGGAGGGTCAGCCCCAGCATTTT
- - TRBJ1-1 TRBV10-3 CAISESKRAEAFF TGTGCCATCAGTGAGTCGAAGAGAGCTGAAGCTTTCTTT
few - TRBJ1-1 TRBV25-1 CASSPQGRATEAFF TGTGCCAGCAGTCCCCAAGGCAGGGCCACTGAAGCTTTCTTT
- - TRBJ2-5 TRBV7-9 CASSHPGQQETQYF TGTGCCAGCAGTCATCCGGGACAACAAGAGACCCAGTACTTC
- TRBD2 TRBJ2-3 TRBV6-1 CASSPAGGTDTQYF TGTGCCAGCTCCCCAGCGGGAGGAACAGATACGCAGTATTTT
- TRBD2 TRBJ2-3 TRBV6-5 CASSYSAGGSTDTQYF TGTGCCAGCAGTTACTCAGCGGGGGGAAGCACAGATACGCAGTATTTT
few - TRBJ2-3 TRBV7-9 CASSHLRVSTDTQYF TGTGCCAGCAGCCACCTTCGGGTTAGCACAGATACGCAGTATTTT
- TRBD2 TRBJ2-1 TRBV5-1 CASSPGWTSGGNEQFF TGCGCCAGCAGCCCCGGCTGGACTAGCGGGGGCAATGAGCAGTTCTTC
- TRBD1 TRBJ2-2 TRBV6-6 CASSTPGTGIDGELFF TGTGCCAGCAGTACCCCCGGGACAGGGATTGACGGGGAGCTGTTTTTT
- TRBD2 TRBJ2-1 TRBV7-2 CASSLALASGGRSYNEQFF TGTGCCAGCAGCTTAGCGCTGGCTAGCGGGGGCCGCTCCTACAATGAGCAGTTCTTC
many - TRBJ2-5 TRBV2 CASSGASQETQYF TGTGCCAGCAGTGGGGCCAGCCAAGAGACCCAGTACTTC
- TRBD2 TRBJ2-5 TRBV9 CASSGRGTSSPQETQYF TGTGCCAGCAGCGGTCGAGGGACTAGTAGCCCTCAAGAGACCCAGTACTTC
- - TRBJ1-1 TRBV19 CATKRPESGTEAFF TGTGCCACCAAAAGACCGGAGTCTGGCACTGAAGCTTTCTTT
- - TRBJ2-1 TRBV7-9 CSSSSSSGGLGEQFF TGTTCCAGCAGCTCGTCCTCAGGGGGGCTCGGCGAGCAGTTCTTC
- TRBD1 TRBJ1-2 TRBV7-9 CASSLGTGNPNYGYTF TGTGCCAGCAGCTTAGGGACAGGGAACCCTAACTATGGCTACACCTTC
- TRBD1 TRBJ1-6 TRBV14 CASSRGGQGASNSPLHF TGTGCCAGCAGCCGCGGCGGACAGGGGGCCTCCAATTCACCCCTCCACTTT
- TRBD1 TRBJ2-7 TRBV19 CASSWGTGPSYEQYF TGTGCCAGTAGTTGGGGGACAGGACCTTCCTACGAGCAGTACTTC
- TRBD2 TRBJ2-1 TRBV7-8 CASSSGTSDYNEQFF TGTGCCAGCAGCTCCGGGACTAGCGACTACAATGAGCAGTTCTTC
- - TRBJ1-1 TRBV5-1 CASSINEGIAEAFF TGCGCCAGCAGCATCAACGAGGGAATCGCTGAAGCTTTCTTT
- - TRBJ2-7 TRBV7-2 CASSPTGGPYEQYF TGTGCCAGCAGCCCCACGGGGGGCCCTTACGAGCAGTACTTC
once TRBD1 TRBJ1-5 TRBV5-6 CASSLTPGQGGSGPQHF TGTGCCAGCAGCTTGACTCCGGGACAGGGGGGGTCGGGGCCCCAGCATTTT
- - TRBJ1-1 TRBV5-6 CASSLINRGMVNTEAFF TGTGCCAGCAGCTTGATCAACCGGGGGATGGTGAACACTGAAGCTTTCTTT
once TRBD1 TRBJ2-1 TRBV6-1 CASSARGQGVNEQFF TGTGCCAGCAGTGCCAGGGGACAGGGTGTCAATGAGCAGTTCTTC
- - TRBJ2-3 TRBV11-2 CASSPGHTTDTQYF TGTGCCAGCAGCCCCGGACACACTACAGATACGCAGTATTTT
- TRBD1 TRBJ1-2 TRBV6-5 CASNPSGGRLGYTF TGTGCCAGCAACCCATCAGGGGGCAGACTTGGCTACACCTTC
once TRBD2 TRBJ2-5 TRBV5-6 CASSPPGGVMKTQYF TGTGCCAGCAGCCCCCCGGGGGGGGTGATGAAGACCCAGTACTTC
few - TRBJ2-7 TRBV6-5 CASSYSSGNEQYF TGTGCCAGCAGTTACTCGTCAGGGAACGAGCAGTACTTC
few - TRBJ1-2 TRBV5-1 CASSSTPGGVGYTF TGCGCCAGCAGCTCGACTCCGGGGGGAGTTGGCTACACCTTC
few TRBD1 TRBJ1-4 TRBV6-1 CASSSTGDRGKLFF TGTGCCAGCAGCTCCACAGGGGACCGGGGAAAACTGTTTTTT